These 18 T cell receptor beta chains share one sample of origin, sequenced in a study of blood T cell repertoires in COVID-19. Assay used: immunoSEQ multiplex PCR; TCRdb lists only in-frame clones, some missing. The sample shows under 95,000 clones, roughly 84% of them seen only once. The sequenced material came from peripheral blood. These receptors were collected from a man between 65 and 85 years old with acute or convalescent COVID-19.

The chain is built from TRBV11-2 and TRBJ2-5, with 7 bases aligning to TRBD2. CDR1 is SGHAT, CDR2 FQNNGV, per germline. This CDR3 comprises 14 residues. V lost 5 bases, J lost 1 base, and 4 bases stayed unmatched. The chain's CDR3 is CASSRPGGQETQYF. The CDR3, as DNA: TGTGCCAGCAGCCGACCGGGGGGCCAAGAGACCCAGTACTTC.

This chain joins TRBV5-4 and TRBJ2-3, with a possible D match to TRBD2 (6 bases). The germline V gene encodes CDR1 SGHNT and CDR2 YYREEE (reference sequence). This CDR3 region has 13 residues. V was shortened by 2 bases and J by 7 bases, with 11 bases between the two germline ends. In nucleotides, the CDR3 is TGTGCCAGCAGCTTTGCTAGCGCAAATACGCAGTATTTT. It encodes CASSFASANTQYF.

This clone turned up a few times. V and J are TRBV25-1 and TRBJ1-4, with a tentative D call TRBD1 (5 bases). Deletions cut 6 bases from V and 7 bases from J, with 21 bases between. Germline V gene lookup returns CDR1 MGHDK and CDR2 SYGVNS. The CDR3 spans 16 residues. The CDR3 DNA follows: TGTGCCAGCAGCCACCATCGGGGGACGGGTAGTGAAAAACTGTTTTTT. Protein sequence: CASSHHRGTGSEKLFF.

This chain links TRBV24-1 with TRBJ2-3, with 12 bases that match TRBD2. V trimming: 3 bases; J trimming: 5 bases; junction bases outside the gene matches: 11. CDR1 is KGHDR and CDR2 is SFDVKD in the germline V gene. The length of the CDR3 is 18 residues. The CDR3 loop is CATSDPASGGAVEDTQYF. CDR3 bases: TGTGCCACCAGTGATCCGGCTAGCGGGGGGGCGGTCGAAGATACGCAGTATTTT.

This chain uses TRBV20-1 with TRBJ2-1; TRBD2 agrees at 10 bases. The germline V gene has CDR1 DFQATT and CDR2 SNEGSKA (reference sequence). This CDR3 contains 14 residues. The trim removed 4 bases at V and 8 bases at J, leaving 8 bases unmatched. As DNA, the CDR3 is TGCAGTGCTAATGAGGGTAGCGGGGGGTATGAGCAGTTCTTC. Translation: CSANEGSGGYEQFF.

The chain links TRBV7-6 to TRBJ2-1; maybe TRBD2 (5 bases). CDR1 is SGHVS and CDR2 is FNYEAQ in the germline V gene. Trimming took 1 base from V and 8 from J, leaving 18 bases between them. The CDR3 is made up of 16 amino acids. CDR3 nucleotides: TGTGCCAGCAGCTTAGAGGGTGTGGCTAGCAAACATGAGCAGTTCTTC. Protein product: CASSLEGVASKHEQFF.

The chain uses TRBV18 and TRBJ1-5; D is perhaps TRBD1 (5 bases). With 1 base removed from V and 5 bases from J, the gap between germline ends came to 6 bases. Germline CDR1 is KGHSH and CDR2 is LQKENI. CDR3 length: 13 amino acids. For the CDR3, the DNA is TGTGCCAGCTCACCACGGGGGGATCAGCCCCAGCATTTT. Encoded protein: CASSPRGDQPQHF.

This chain joins TRBV19 and TRBJ1-4; 9 bases fit TRBD1. Trimming cost V 6 bases and J 8 bases; bases outside gene matches: 4. CDR1 is LNHDA, CDR2 SQIVND, per germline (reference sequence). The CDR3 length is 13 residues. CDR3 residues: CASRQGAREKLFF. DNA of the CDR3: TGTGCCAGTAGACAGGGGGCCAGGGAAAAACTGTTTTTT.

This chain joins TRBV19 and TRBJ1-6, with D possibly TRBD1 on 6 matching bases. The V end was cut by 7 bases, the J end by 7 bases, with 14 bases between. The CDR3 loop spans 14 amino acids. The V gene's germline CDR1 is LNHDA and CDR2 SQIVND (reference sequence). DNA of the CDR3: TGTGCCAGTACCGCACAGGGCTCCAATTCACCCCTCCACTTT. Its protein is CASTAQGSNSPLHF.

The V call is TRBV5-6, the J call TRBJ2-2, with TRBD1 matching over 7 bases. The CDR3 loop spans 15 amino acids. From germline, CDR1 is SGHDT and CDR2 YYEEEE. V was pared by 4 bases and J by 4 bases, with 7 bases of the junction left unmatched. The CDR3 nucleotides are TGTGCCAGCAGCCTACAGGGGAGCCGCACCGGGGAGCTGTTTTTT. Protein product: CASSLQGSRTGELFF.

V and J are TRBV27 and TRBJ2-3, with 10 bases matching TRBD2. This CDR3 is 16 amino acids long. J lost 4 bases, V lost 0 bases, and 4 bases had no gene match. Germline V lookup: CDR1 MNHEY, CDR2 SMNVEV (reference sequence). The chain's CDR3 is CASSLSAGGRPDTQYF. The CDR3 DNA reads TGTGCCAGCAGTTTATCAGCGGGGGGGCGACCAGATACGCAGTATTTT.

This rearrangement joins TRBV15 to TRBJ2-1; a possible D gene is TRBD2 (5 bases). The CDR3 spans 14 residues. Trimming took off 0 bases at V and 12 bases at J, with 15 bases between the two ends. In germline, CDR1 is LNHNV, CDR2 YYDKDF (reference sequence). The CDR3 sequence: CATSRDLASGVQFF. CDR3 nucleotides: TGTGCCACCAGCAGAGATCTTGCCAGCGGTGTGCAGTTCTTC.

The rearrangement joins TRBV4-1 to TRBJ1-1, with 8 bases matching TRBD1. CDR1 MGHRA and CDR2 YSYEKL come from the germline V gene. The ends lost 4 bases at V and 4 bases at J; junction bases unmatched: 11. CDR3 size: 16 residues. The CDR3 protein is CASSPQTGTGSTEAFF. In DNA, the CDR3 is TGCGCCAGCAGCCCTCAAACCGGGACAGGTAGCACTGAAGCTTTCTTT.

This clone was seen a handful of times. The CDR3 region is CASIVRGNTGELFF. CDR3 sequence (DNA): TGTGCCAGCATCGTCCGGGGGAACACCGGGGAGCTGTTTTTT. The chain recombines TRBV28 with TRBJ2-2, with D perhaps TRBD2 (5 bases). Trimming took 7 bases from V and 1 from J, leaving 10 bases between them. Germline loops: CDR1 MDHEN, CDR2 SYDVKM. This CDR3 has 14 amino acids.

This clone has just a few counts. V gene TRBV19 combines with J gene TRBJ2-3, with D unclear. V shed 6 bases and J shed 0 bases, with 10 bases lying between them. Per the germline V gene, CDR1 is LNHDA and CDR2 is SQIVND (reference sequence). The CDR3 contains 14 residues. CDR3 in DNA: TGTGCCAGTAGACGGAGTACTAGCACAGATACGCAGTATTTT. Translated: CASRRSTSTDTQYF.

This clone was counted a few times. V gene TRBV7-6 combines with J gene TRBJ1-1, with TRBD1 identical over 7 bases. Germline-derived CDR1 and CDR2 are SGHVS and FNYEAQ. The CDR3 loop spans 15 amino acids. Unmatched junction bases numbered 6, after V lost 4 bases and J lost 1 base. CDR3: CASSSRQGSNTEAFF. CDR3 nucleotides: TGTGCCAGCAGCTCCCGACAGGGATCGAACACTGAAGCTTTCTTT.

CDR3 DNA sequence: TGCGCCAGCAGCTTCGGACTCGTTTCCACAGATACGCAGTATTTT. Protein product: CASSFGLVSTDTQYF. The chain links TRBV5-1 to TRBJ2-3; perhaps TRBD2 as D (5 bases). V shed 2 bases and J shed 2 bases, with 12 bases lying between them. The CDR3 contains 15 residues. Germline V lookup: CDR1 SGHRS, CDR2 YFSETQ. The full variable domain, rest sourced from reference TRBV5-1 and TRBJ2-3, is KAGVTQTPRYLIKTRGQQVTLSCSPISGHRSVSWYQQTPGQGLQFLFEYFSETQRNKGNFPGRFSGRQFSNSRSEMNVSTLELGDSALYLCASSFGLVSTDTQYFGPGTRLTVL.

The V and J genes are TRBV6-4 and TRBJ2-1; TRBD2 agrees at 7 bases. The germline V gene encodes CDR1 MRHNA and CDR2 SNTAGT. The CDR3 length is 14 residues. V gave up 3 bases and J gave up 5 bases; unmatched junction bases: 4. This chain's CDR3 is CASSEAGRDNEQFF. The CDR3 DNA is TGTGCCAGCAGTGAAGCAGGGAGGGACAATGAGCAGTTCTTC.